The entry below gives a single T cell receptor beta chain sequence along with its context. Its antigen is undetermined. This sample is part of a study of blood T cells in healthy people across ages. It was with a sample-barcoded 5' primer and a J-beta primer mix that a second PCR of roughly 7 to 12 cycles was run. TCRdb ran MiXCR on the 5' RACE reads and lists one entry per CDR3 protein. Among 780,000 or so distinct CDR3 sequences listed, about 48% were seen once. Study results and caveats: TCR beta diversity correlated strongly with naive T cell percentage. The study could not conclusively compare naive and antigen-experienced cells, given its unsorted PBMCs. Because donor CMV status was unknown, expanded clonotype changes were possibly confounded.

The clonotype was recovered from a man at least 80 years old in good health. Sequences were obtained from blood.

In DNA form, the CDR3 reads TGTGCCAGCCCTCCGGGACGGGGCCGAGCCCGTAATCAGCCCCAGCATTTT. Amino acid sequence: CASPPGRGRARNQPQHF. The gene calls are TRBV21-1 and TRBJ1-5; the table's D call, TRBD1, has no DNA check behind it. TRBV21-1 corresponds to a pseudogene. This CDR3 spans 17 amino acids.